This TCR beta chain originates from a study of T-cell reconstitution after alpha-beta-depleted transplantation in children. Construction of the TCRbeta library involved unique molecular identifiers. TCRdb reanalysed the PCR reads using MiXCR and keeps one entry per CDR3 protein. The sample consists of around 530,000 distinct CDR3 sequences, 30% to 35% of them appearing once. V shed 4 bases, J shed 6 bases, and the junction held 10 bases outside the gene matches. This CDR3 is 18 amino acids long. Sequences were derived from PBMCs from the stem cell graft donor, sampled from the stem cell graft. This chain links TRBV12-3 or TRBV12-4 with TRBJ2-2; TRBD2 aligns across 14 bases. The clonotype originates from a human donor who donated a stem cell graft to a child with aplastic anemia. CDR3 protein: CASSWAPGLAGGAGELFF. DNA for the CDR3: TGTGCCAGCAGTTGGGCCCCTGGACTAGCGGGAGGCGCCGGGGAGCTGTTTTTT.